Listed below are T cell receptor beta chains from one sample, sequenced in a study of cytomegalovirus exposure and HLA in healthy donors. Repertoires were generated with immunoSEQ multiplex PCR, while TCRdb's copy carries only in-frame clones and drops some. The data hold roughly 150,000 clones, with approximately 89% observed a single time. Source material: PBMCs. These receptors came from a man younger than 35 in good health and CMV-seronegative. Both conserved end residues are part of each CDR3. The D gene is left open where the match is weak. Part of the rows lack a size; the others show once, few, many or a class for expanded clones.

clone_size	v_call	d_call	j_call	cdr3_aa	cdr3_nt
NA	TRBV7-3	TRBD1	TRBJ1-4	CAHKGTGVNEKLFF	TGTGCCCACAAGGGGACAGGGGTTAATGAAAAACTGTTTTTT
NA	TRBV19	TRBD2	TRBJ2-5	CASSMAIGLAGTQYF	TGTGCCAGTAGTATGGCAATCGGACTAGCGGGGACCCAGTACTTC
NA	TRBV7-9	NA	TRBJ1-5	CASSSYLNQPQHF	TGTGCCAGCAGCTCCTACCTGAATCAGCCCCAGCATTTT
NA	TRBV4-2	NA	TRBJ1-2	CASSQDAGDVSYGYTF	TGTGCCAGCAGCCAAGATGCAGGGGACGTTTCCTATGGCTACACCTTC
NA	TRBV4-1	TRBD2	TRBJ2-1	CASSLERGGRVNEQFF	TGCGCCAGCAGCCTTGAGCGGGGGGGCAGGGTCAATGAGCAGTTCTTC
NA	TRBV14	TRBD1	TRBJ1-3	CASSWDRASGNTIYF	TGTGCCAGCAGCTGGGACAGGGCCTCTGGAAACACCATATATTTT
NA	TRBV9	NA	TRBJ2-4	CASSGSKNIQYF	TGTGCCAGCAGCGGTAGTAAAAACATTCAGTACTTC
NA	TRBV28	TRBD1	TRBJ1-2	CASSFRGTGLWYGYTF	TGTGCCAGCAGTTTTAGGGGGACAGGGTTATGGTATGGCTACACCTTC
NA	TRBV7-8	TRBD1	TRBJ1-3	CASSVGTGSGNTIYF	TGTGCCAGCAGCGTAGGGACAGGCTCTGGAAACACCATATATTTT
NA	TRBV11-3	TRBD1	TRBJ2-2	CASSTRDRDTNTGELFF	TGTGCCAGCAGCACCCGGGACAGGGACACGAACACCGGGGAGCTGTTTTTT
once	TRBV29-1	TRBD2	TRBJ2-3	CSVEETSGTDTQYF	TGCAGCGTTGAGGAGACTAGCGGGACGGATACGCAGTATTTT
NA	TRBV29-1	TRBD1	TRBJ1-1	CSGDRVQTEAFF	TGCAGCGGGGACAGGGTTCAGACTGAAGCTTTCTTT
NA	TRBV4-1	NA	TRBJ2-2	CASSQDFQGFTGELFF	TGCGCCAGCAGCCAAGACTTCCAGGGATTCACCGGGGAGCTGTTTTTT
NA	TRBV5-1	TRBD2	TRBJ2-5	CASSLEASGGVSQETQYF	TGCGCCAGCAGCTTGGAGGCTAGCGGGGGGGTTAGCCAAGAGACCCAGTACTTC
NA	TRBV11-3	NA	TRBJ2-3	CASSLDADQGNTQYF	TGTGCCAGCAGCTTAGACGCCGACCAGGGAAATACGCAGTATTTT
NA	TRBV11-2	NA	TRBJ1-2	CASSFSQPRNYGYTF	TGTGCCAGCAGCTTTTCCCAACCCAGGAACTATGGCTACACCTTC
NA	TRBV2	NA	TRBJ1-6	CASSGQSYNSPLHF	TGTGCCAGCAGTGGACAGAGCTATAATTCACCCCTCCACTTT
NA	TRBV29-1	NA	TRBJ2-7	CSVEDQRGTLYEQYF	TGCAGCGTTGAAGATCAAAGGGGCACCCTCTACGAGCAGTACTTC
NA	TRBV27	TRBD1	TRBJ1-2	CASSLSTGGIGGYGYTF	TGTGCCAGCAGTTTATCCACAGGGGGCATTGGGGGCTATGGCTACACCTTC
NA	TRBV28	TRBD1	TRBJ1-3	CASSSFRDRSSGNTIYF	TGTGCCAGCAGCAGTTTCAGGGACAGGAGCTCTGGAAACACCATATATTTT
few	TRBV2	NA	TRBJ1-2	CASSPQGSNYGYTF	TGTGCCAGCAGTCCCCAGGGGTCTAACTATGGCTACACCTTC
NA	TRBV10-3	TRBD2	TRBJ2-1	CAISENPPETSGRTHEQFF	TGTGCCATCAGTGAAAACCCCCCCGAGACTAGCGGGAGGACCCATGAGCAGTTCTTC
NA	TRBV5-6	TRBD1	TRBJ2-5	CASSYGTGVEAQYF	TGTGCCAGCAGCTACGGGACAGGGGTTGAGGCCCAGTACTTC
NA	TRBV25-1	TRBD1	TRBJ2-4	CASSSDRGRNIQYF	TGTGCCAGCAGTTCTGACAGGGGGCGAAACATTCAGTACTTC
NA	TRBV21-1	NA	TRBJ2-1	CASSNGIAEGSSYNEQFF	TGTGCCAGCAGCAATGGGATAGCGGAGGGCTCTTCCTACAATGAGCAGTTCTTC
NA	TRBV7-8	NA	TRBJ1-5	CASSLQWQGPQPQHF	TGTGCCAGCAGCTTACAGTGGCAGGGCCCCCAGCCCCAGCATTTT
NA	TRBV18	TRBD1	TRBJ1-1	CASSRQGAMGTEAFF	TGTGCCAGCTCACGACAGGGGGCGATGGGCACTGAAGCTTTCTTT
NA	TRBV9	NA	TRBJ1-1	CASSVGWGLNTEAFF	TGTGCCAGCAGCGTAGGGTGGGGGCTGAACACTGAAGCTTTCTTT
NA	TRBV30	NA	TRBJ1-5	CAWSVLDSNQPQHF	TGTGCCTGGAGTGTACTTGATAGCAATCAGCCCCAGCATTTT
NA	TRBV27	TRBD1	TRBJ1-5	CASTTGANQPQHF	TGTGCCAGCACGACAGGGGCCAATCAGCCCCAGCATTTT
NA	TRBV30	NA	TRBJ2-5	CAAAEETQYF	TGTGCGGCGGCTGAGGAAACCCAGTACTTC
NA	TRBV7-9	NA	TRBJ1-4	CASVRLGSTNEKLFF	TGTGCCAGCGTCCGCTTGGGCTCAACTAATGAAAAACTGTTTTTT
NA	TRBV10-3	TRBD1	TRBJ1-2	CAISKGQGAQNGYTF	TGTGCCATCAGCAAGGGACAGGGGGCGCAGAATGGCTACACCTTC
NA	TRBV28	NA	TRBJ2-5	CASSPLGGYQETQYF	TGTGCCAGCAGCCCTCTGGGAGGTTACCAAGAGACCCAGTACTTC
NA	TRBV6-6	TRBD1	TRBJ2-3	CASSYKQGAWDTQYF	TGTGCCAGCAGTTACAAACAGGGGGCGTGGGATACGCAGTATTTT
NA	TRBV11-2	TRBD2	TRBJ2-3	CASTGELAGEKQYF	TGTGCCAGCACGGGGGAGCTAGCGGGAGAAAAGCAGTATTTT
once	TRBV9	TRBD1	TRBJ2-1	CASSPQGVLYNEQFF	TGTGCCAGCAGCCCACAGGGGGTTCTCTACAATGAGCAGTTCTTC
NA	TRBV5-1	NA	TRBJ2-1	CASSLTEGAIYNEQFF	TGCGCCAGCAGCTTGACGGAGGGGGCGATCTACAATGAGCAGTTCTTC
NA	TRBV7-9	NA	TRBJ1-1	CASSLASEAFF	TGTGCCAGCAGCTTAGCGAGTGAAGCTTTCTTT
few	TRBV2	NA	TRBJ1-5	CASIPRAGQPQHF	TGTGCCAGCATACCCAGGGCCGGTCAGCCCCAGCATTTT
few	TRBV30	NA	TRBJ1-1	CAWRPLGEGDTEAFF	TGTGCCTGGAGACCGCTAGGGGAGGGTGACACTGAAGCTTTCTTT
NA	TRBV5-4	NA	TRBJ2-5	CASSFKTSGVLETQYF	TGTGCCAGCAGCTTCAAGACCTCAGGGGTGCTAGAGACCCAGTACTTC